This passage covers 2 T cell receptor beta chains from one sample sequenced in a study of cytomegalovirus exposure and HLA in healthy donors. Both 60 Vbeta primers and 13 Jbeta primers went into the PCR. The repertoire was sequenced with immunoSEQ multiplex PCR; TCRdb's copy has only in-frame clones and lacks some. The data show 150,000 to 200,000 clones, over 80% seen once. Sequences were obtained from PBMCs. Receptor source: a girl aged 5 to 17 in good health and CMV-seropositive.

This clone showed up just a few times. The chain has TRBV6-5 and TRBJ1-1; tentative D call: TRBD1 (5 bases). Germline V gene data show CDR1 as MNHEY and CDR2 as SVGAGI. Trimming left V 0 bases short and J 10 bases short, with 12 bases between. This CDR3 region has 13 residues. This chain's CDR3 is CASSYSGRGAAFF. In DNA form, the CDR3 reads TGTGCCAGCAGTTACTCTGGGCGGGGCGCAGCTTTCTTT.

The CDR3 reads CASRPWTTGEAFF. As DNA, the CDR3 is TGTGCCAGCAGGCCATGGACAACAGGGGAAGCTTTCTTT. This chain links TRBV27 with TRBJ1-1, with D possibly matching TRBD1 (6 bases). The germline gives CDR1 MNHEY, CDR2 SMNVEV (reference sequence). Between the trimmed V and J ends, which lost 6 bases and 8 bases, there was a span of 16 bases. CDR3 length equals 13 residues.